These 3 T cell receptor beta chains were sequenced from one sample in a study of blood T cell repertoires in COVID-19. TCRdb's copy holds only in-frame clones and misses some; the assay was immunoSEQ multiplex PCR. The table records around 250,000 clones, 65% to 85% of them present only once. The material sequenced was peripheral blood. These receptors came from a woman in her forties who had recovered from COVID-19.

This sequence joins TRBV6-5 and TRBJ1-1, with TRBD1 matching 7 bases. The CDR3 is made up of 14 amino acids. The germline V gene encodes CDR1 MNHEY and CDR2 SVGAGI. With V trimmed by 7 bases and J by 1 base, 6 bases remained unmatched. CDR3 coding DNA: TGTGCCAGCACCAAACAGGGGTGGAACACTGAAGCTTTCTTT. It yields the protein CASTKQGWNTEAFF.

The rearrangement links TRBV7-9 to TRBJ2-7; 7 bases match TRBD1. The germline V gene has CDR1 SEHNR and CDR2 FQNEAQ (reference sequence). Trimming at V came to 3 bases and at J to 3 bases, leaving 5 bases not matched to a gene. The CDR3 consists of 14 residues. CDR3 coding DNA: TGTGCCAGCAGCTTCGTGGGACAGCACTACGAGCAGTACTTC. Translating gives CASSFVGQHYEQYF.

The chain combines TRBV7-2 with TRBJ1-5, with no clear D. The CDR3 spans 15 residues. In germline, CDR1 is SGHTA, CDR2 FQGNSA. V was cut by 1 base and J by 5 bases, with 12 bases left in between. The CDR3 reads CASSLDPSYHQPQHF. CDR3 sequence (DNA): TGTGCCAGCAGCTTAGACCCCAGTTACCATCAGCCCCAGCATTTT.